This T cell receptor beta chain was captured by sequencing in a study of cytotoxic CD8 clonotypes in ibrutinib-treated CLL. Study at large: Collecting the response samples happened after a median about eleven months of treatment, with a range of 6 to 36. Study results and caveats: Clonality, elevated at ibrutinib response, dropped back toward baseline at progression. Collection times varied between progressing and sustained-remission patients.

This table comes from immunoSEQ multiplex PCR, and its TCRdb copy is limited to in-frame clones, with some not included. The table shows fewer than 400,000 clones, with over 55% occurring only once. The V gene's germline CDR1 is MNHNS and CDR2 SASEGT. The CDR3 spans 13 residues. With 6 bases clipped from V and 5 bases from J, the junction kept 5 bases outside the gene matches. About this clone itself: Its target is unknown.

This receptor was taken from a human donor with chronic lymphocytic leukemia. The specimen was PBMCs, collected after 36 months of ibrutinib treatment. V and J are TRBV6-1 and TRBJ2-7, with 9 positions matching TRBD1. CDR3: CASRWTGAHEQYF. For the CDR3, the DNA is TGTGCCAGCAGGTGGACAGGGGCCCACGAGCAGTACTTC.